What follows describes a single TCR beta chain. Its antigen is unidentified. Here immunoSEQ multiplex PCR was the method, and the copy in TCRdb shows in-frame clones only, minus some. The sample lists under 150,000 clones; 85% to 90% were seen once. The data were taken from a study of PD-1 blockade in mismatch repair-deficient tumors. On the study more broadly: Patients had about a dozen mismatch repair-deficient cancer types and were previously treated and progressing.

The V segment lost 4 bases and the J segment 6 bases; nucleotides outside the gene matches: 7. Germline lookup yields CDR1 MNHNS and CDR2 SASEGT. CDR3 length equals 14 residues. Notes on the study in general: After pembrolizumab, tumor-resident clones rose rapidly, then generally contracted before radiologic responses.

This receptor was identified in an adult with mismatch repair-deficient cancer. Here the sequenced sample was peripheral blood, taken 44 weeks after starting pembrolizumab. V gene TRBV6-1 combines with J gene TRBJ1-1, with TRBD1 matching over 8 bases. The CDR3 sequence is CASSVTGAVAEAFF. The CDR3 nucleotides read TGTGCCAGCAGTGTGACAGGGGCGGTCGCTGAAGCTTTCTTT.